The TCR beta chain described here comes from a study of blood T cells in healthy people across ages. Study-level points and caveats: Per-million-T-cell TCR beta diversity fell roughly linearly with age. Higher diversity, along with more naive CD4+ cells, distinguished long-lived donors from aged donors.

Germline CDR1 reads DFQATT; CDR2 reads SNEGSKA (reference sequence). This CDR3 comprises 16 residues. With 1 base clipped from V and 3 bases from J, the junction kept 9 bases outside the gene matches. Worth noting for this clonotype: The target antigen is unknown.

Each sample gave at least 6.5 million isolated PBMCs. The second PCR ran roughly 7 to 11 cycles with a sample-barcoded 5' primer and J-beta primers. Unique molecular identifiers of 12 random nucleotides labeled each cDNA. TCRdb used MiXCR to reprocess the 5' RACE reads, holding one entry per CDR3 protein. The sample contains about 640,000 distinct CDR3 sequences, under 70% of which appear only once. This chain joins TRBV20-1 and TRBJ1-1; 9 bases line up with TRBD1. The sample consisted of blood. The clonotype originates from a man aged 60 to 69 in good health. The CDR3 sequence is CSARVRGTGRDTEAFF. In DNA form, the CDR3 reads TGCAGTGCTAGAGTGCGGGGGACAGGGCGTGACACTGAAGCTTTCTTT.